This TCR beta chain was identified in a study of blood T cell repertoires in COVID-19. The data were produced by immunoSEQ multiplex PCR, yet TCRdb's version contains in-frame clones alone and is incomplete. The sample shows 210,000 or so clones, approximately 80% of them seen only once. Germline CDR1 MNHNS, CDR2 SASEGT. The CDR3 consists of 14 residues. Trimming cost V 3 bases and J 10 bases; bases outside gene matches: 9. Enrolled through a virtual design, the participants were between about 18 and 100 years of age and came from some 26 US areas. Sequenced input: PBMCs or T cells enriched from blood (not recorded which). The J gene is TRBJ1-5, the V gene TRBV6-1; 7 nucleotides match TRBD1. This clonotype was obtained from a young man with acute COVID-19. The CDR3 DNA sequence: TGTGCCAGCAGTGAGCGGACAGGAAGACCTCCCCAGCATTTT. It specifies CASSERTGRPPQHF.